These 25 T cell receptor beta chains were sequenced from one sample in a study of cytomegalovirus exposure and HLA in healthy donors. The PCR used 60 Vbeta and 13 Jbeta primers. TCRdb keeps only in-frame clones here, not all; method: immunoSEQ multiplex PCR. The sample consists of 110,000 or so clones, roughly two thirds of them appearing once. Sequencing used PBMCs. The receptors stem from a man between 18 and 35 years old in good health and CMV-seropositive.

The chain has TRBV7-9 and TRBJ2-7, with TRBD2 identical over 8 bases. V dropped 5 bases and J dropped 0; count of bases not matched to a gene: 12. CDR3 length equals 17 residues. The germline V gene has CDR1 SEHNR and CDR2 FQNEAQ (reference sequence). The CDR3 reads CASSSNLAGPSSYEQYV. CDR3 nucleotide sequence: TGTGCCAGCAGCAGTAATTTAGCGGGGCCAAGCTCCTACGAGCAGTACGTC.

In its sample, this clone was seen once. The chain recombines TRBV9 with TRBJ1-5; a weak D match, TRBD1 (6 bases). The CDR3 is 14 amino acids. V lost 0 bases and J 5 bases, leaving 9 bases between the germline ends. Germline V gene lookup returns CDR1 SGDLS and CDR2 YYNGEE. This chain's CDR3 is CASSVGAGDQPQHF. DNA for the CDR3: TGTGCCAGCAGCGTAGGGGCAGGGGATCAGCCCCAGCATTTT.

The chain recombines TRBV10-2 with TRBJ1-4; 9 nucleotides align to TRBD1. Germline CDR1 and CDR2: WSHSY and SAAADI. The CDR3 totals 13 residues. J was trimmed by 7 bases and V by 6 bases; bases with no gene match: 3. CDR3 region: CASSDRGTEKLFF. The CDR3 DNA is TGCGCCAGCAGCGACAGGGGGACTGAAAAACTGTTTTTT.

This rearrangement joins TRBV7-9 to TRBJ2-3, with a weak D call TRBD1 (6 bases). The germline CDR1 and CDR2 sequences are SEHNR and FQNEAQ (reference sequence). There are 14 residues in the CDR3. V dropped 0 bases and J dropped 8 bases, with 12 bases sitting between them. The CDR3 bases are TGTGCCAGCAGCTTAGCCCAGGGGAGCGGTACGCAGTATTTT. It codes for CASSLAQGSGTQYF.

This rearrangement joins TRBV11-2 to TRBJ1-6; maybe TRBD1 (6 bases). This CDR3 contains 13 residues. From germline, CDR1 is SGHAT and CDR2 FQNNGV. Trimming removed 2 bases from V and 12 bases from J, with 11 bases in between. CDR3 sequence reads: CASSLSQGGPLHF. The CDR3 DNA reads TGTGCCAGCAGCTTATCACAGGGTGGACCCCTCCACTTT.

V is TRBV6-6 and J is TRBJ1-1; TRBD1 is a possible D gene (5 bases). Germline V gene data show CDR1 as MNHNY and CDR2 as SVGAGI (reference sequence). Trimming left V 7 bases short and J 11 bases short, with 17 bases between. This CDR3 has 12 residues. The CDR3 DNA follows: TGTGCCAGCACCCACCAGGCGGGGGGGGCTTTCTTT. Translated: CASTHQAGGAFF.

This chain joins TRBV2 and TRBJ2-1, with a weak D call TRBD1 (6 bases). V was clipped by 3 bases and J by 10 bases, with 7 bases between them. CDR3 length: 11 residues. Germline CDR1 and CDR2: SNHLY and FYNNEI. CDR3: CASSDRGEQFF. The DNA of the CDR3 is TGTGCCAGCAGTGATAGGGGGGAGCAGTTCTTC.

The chain's CDR3 is CASSQTSGAQETQYF. The CDR3, as DNA: TGTGCCAGCAGCCAGACTAGCGGGGCTCAAGAGACCCAGTACTTC. This chain links TRBV4-2 with TRBJ2-5; 11 bases agree with TRBD2. The J segment lost 2 bases and the V segment lost 3 bases, leaving 2 bases of the junction unmatched. The CDR3 covers 15 residues. Germline V gene lookup returns CDR1 LGHNA and CDR2 YNFKEQ.

The chain links TRBV28 to TRBJ2-2; a weak D match, TRBD1 (5 bases). V was trimmed by 5 bases and J by 12 bases, leaving 7 bases between them. The germline V gene encodes CDR1 MDHEN and CDR2 SYDVKM. This CDR3 contains 10 residues. CDR3 nucleotide sequence: TGTGCCAGCAGTGCAGGGAAGCTGTTTTTT. This sequence encodes CASSAGKLFF.

The gene calls are TRBV9 and TRBJ2-1; no clear D gene. Germline CDR1 is SGDLS and CDR2 is YYNGEE. The length of the CDR3 is 15 residues. V lost 2 bases, J lost 9 bases, and 18 bases lay in between. CDR3 loop: CASSVPATGYGEQFF. DNA for the CDR3: TGTGCCAGCAGCGTCCCAGCGACTGGGTACGGTGAGCAGTTCTTC.

This clone was seen a few times. The V and J genes are TRBV19 and TRBJ1-1, with 9 bases lining up with TRBD1. Per germline, CDR1 LNHDA and CDR2 SQIVND (reference sequence). V was pared by 5 bases and J by 11 bases, with 12 bases of the junction left unmatched. This CDR3 has 14 amino acids. The CDR3 spells CASSPQGQGNGAFF. The CDR3 DNA is TGTGCCAGTAGTCCTCAGGGACAGGGTAATGGTGCTTTCTTT. Looking up the rest from reference TRBV19 and TRBJ1-1 gives the full variable domain: DGGITQSPKYLFRKEGQNVTLSCEQNLNHDAMYWYRQDPGQGLRLIYYSQIVNDFQKGDIAEGYSVSREKKESFPLTVTSAQKNPTAFYLCASSPQGQGNGAFFGQGTRLTVV.

This rearrangement joins TRBV2 to TRBJ1-5; unclear D gene. CDR3 length: 15 amino acids. Germline-derived CDR1 and CDR2 are SNHLY and FYNNEI. Trimming removed 4 bases from V and 1 base from J, with 11 bases in between. This CDR3 reads CASSVRRGSNQPQHF. DNA for the CDR3: TGTGCCAGCAGTGTTCGCCGAGGAAGCAATCAGCCCCAGCATTTT.

The chain links TRBV5-4 to TRBJ1-2; TRBD1 might be the D (5 bases). Trimming cost V 0 bases and J 8 bases, with 11 bases left between them. From germline, CDR1 is SGHNT and CDR2 YYREEE (reference sequence). The length of the CDR3 is 13 residues. The CDR3 bases are TGTGCCAGCAGCTTGGTAGTCGCAGGGGGCTACACCTTC. Protein product: CASSLVVAGGYTF.

The CDR3 nucleotides read TGTGCCAGCAGCCACGACAGGGGGACAGCTAATGAAAAACTGTTTTTT. Amino acid sequence: CASSHDRGTANEKLFF. The rearrangement joins TRBV5-6 to TRBJ1-4; 9 bases are shared with TRBD1. The V gene's germline CDR1 is SGHDT and CDR2 YYEEEE. The CDR3 spans 16 residues. Trimming at V came to 4 bases and at J to 3 bases, leaving 7 bases not matched to a gene.

The chain is built from TRBV30 and TRBJ2-5, with TRBD2 matching 10 bases. Unmatched junction bases numbered 12, after V lost 0 bases and J lost 5 bases. The CDR3 extends over 17 amino acids. Germline CDR1 reads GTSNPN; CDR2 reads SVGIG (reference sequence). The CDR3 reads CAWSVGSGGRKSETQYF. The CDR3 nucleotides are TGTGCCTGGAGTGTGGGTAGCGGGGGGCGCAAGTCGGAGACCCAGTACTTC.

The chain is built from TRBV27 and TRBJ2-7; TRBD2 agrees at 10 bases. With 5 bases clipped from V and 3 bases from J, the junction kept 7 bases outside the gene matches. Germline CDR1 is MNHEY and CDR2 is SMNVEV (reference sequence). CDR3 length: 15 amino acids. CDR3 sequence (DNA): TGTGCCAGCAGTGCGATGACTAGCGGGTTCTACGAGCAGTACGTC. Its protein is CASSAMTSGFYEQYV.

The chain couples TRBV7-2 to TRBJ1-1, with TRBD1 identical over 9 bases. The CDR3 spans 15 residues. Germline V gene lookup returns CDR1 SGHTA and CDR2 FQGNSA. J was trimmed by 3 bases and V by 4 bases; bases with no gene match: 6. The CDR3 coding sequence is TGTGCCAGCAGCTGGAACAGGGGGCGGTACACTGAAGCTTTCTTT. Its protein product is CASSWNRGRYTEAFF.

This clone was recorded a few times. J is TRBJ1-2 and V is TRBV6-5; D is unclear. Germline V gene lookup returns CDR1 MNHEY and CDR2 SVGAGI. Trimming took off 0 bases at V and 0 bases at J, with 5 bases between the two ends. This CDR3 is built from 14 residues. CDR3 DNA: TGTGCCAGCAGTTACTCGAGCCCTAACTATGGCTACACCTTC. It is translated as CASSYSSPNYGYTF.

The rearrangement links TRBV10-3 to TRBJ1-2; 9 bases agree with TRBD1. The CDR3 is 16 amino acids. V trimming: 4 bases; J trimming: 6 bases; junction bases outside the gene matches: 12. Per the germline V gene, CDR1 is ENHRY and CDR2 is SYGVKD. CDR3 in DNA: TGTGCCATCAGTGGAGCCGGGACAGGGTTTTATCATGGCTACACCTTC. It specifies CAISGAGTGFYHGYTF.

This rearrangement joins TRBV18 to TRBJ2-7, with TRBD1 matching over 9 bases. The germline gives CDR1 KGHSH, CDR2 LQKENI. J was trimmed by 5 bases and V by 4 bases; bases with no gene match: 9. The CDR3 totals 15 residues. Written as DNA, the CDR3 is TGTGCCAGCTCACGGAGACAGGGGGTCCCTGACGAGCAGTACTTC. The encoded protein is CASSRRQGVPDEQYF.

The J gene is TRBJ2-5, the V gene TRBV7-9, with D perhaps matching TRBD2 (5 bases). The V end was cut by 4 bases, the J end by 5 bases, with 8 bases between. CDR1 and CDR2 from the germline V gene are SEHNR and FQNEAQ (reference sequence). This CDR3 has 12 amino acids. The CDR3, as DNA: TGTGCCAGCAGCTCCCGAGGGGAGACCCAGTACTTC. Protein sequence: CASSSRGETQYF.

The genes are TRBV6-5 and TRBJ1-4, with TRBD1 identical over 7 bases. Germline V lookup: CDR1 MNHEY, CDR2 SVGAGI. Trimming removed 6 bases from V and 5 bases from J; junction bases left unmatched: 9. The CDR3 is 15 amino acids. The CDR3 DNA reads TGTGCCAGCAGATCCCGACAGGGTAACAATGAAAAACTGTTTTTT. Translated, it gives CASRSRQGNNEKLFF.

Only a few counts were recorded for this clone. This sequence joins TRBV5-6 and TRBJ1-5; TRBD1 might be the D (5 bases). Germline values: CDR1 SGHDT, CDR2 YYEEEE. The CDR3 spans 14 residues. Deletions cut 0 bases from V and 4 bases from J, with 8 bases between. For the CDR3, the DNA is TGTGCCAGCAGCTTGGCCAAGGGGAATCAGCCCCAGCATTTT. Amino acid sequence: CASSLAKGNQPQHF.

V and J are TRBV7-9 and TRBJ1-2; 8 bases match TRBD1. This CDR3 comprises 15 residues. V shed 4 bases, J shed 7 bases, and the junction held 11 bases outside the gene matches. CDR1 and CDR2 from the germline V gene are SEHNR and FQNEAQ (reference sequence). CDR3 in amino acids: CASSSASQGARGYTF. CDR3 nucleotides: TGTGCCAGCAGCTCCGCGAGTCAGGGGGCTCGTGGCTACACCTTC.

The chain employs TRBV6-1 and TRBJ1-1, with D tentatively TRBD1 (6 bases). Looked up from germline, CDR1 is MNHNS and CDR2 is SASEGT. Trimming shortened V by 3 bases and J by 2 bases, and 13 bases separated the two germline ends. The CDR3 has 15 amino acids. CDR3 in DNA: TGTGCCAGCAGTGATAGGGGGAGGGCTAACACTGAAGCTTTCTTT. Protein: CASSDRGRANTEAFF.